These 14 T cell receptor beta chains were all obtained from the same sample, sequenced in a study of control samples from healthy donors and cancer patients. Assay used: immunoSEQ multiplex PCR; TCRdb lists only in-frame clones, some missing. The sample holds around 94,000 clones, about 90% seen once. Sequenced sample: blood. These receptors were collected from a woman between 18 and 29 years old in good health.

On this clone itself: One junction end disagrees with the germline gene, perhaps due to a read error. The chain employs TRBV30 and TRBJ1-2; D is possibly TRBD1 (5 bases). Germline CDR1 and CDR2: GTSNPN and SVGIG (reference sequence). This CDR3 contains 12 residues. DNA of the CDR3: TGTGCCAGGAGACGACAGCCTCGAGGCTACACCTTC. It encodes CARRRQPRGYTF.

The V gene is TRBV4-3, the J gene TRBJ2-7; TRBD2 matches 13 bases. The germline gives CDR1 LGHNA, CDR2 YSLEER. CDR3 length: 17 residues. Trimming at V came to 0 bases and at J to 7 bases, leaving 9 bases not matched to a gene. CDR3 in amino acids: CASSQDRWTSGSGEQYF. DNA for the CDR3: TGCGCCAGCAGCCAAGATCGATGGACTAGCGGGAGTGGTGAGCAGTACTTC.

This chain uses TRBV7-3 with TRBJ2-3; D remains ambiguous. Germline assignment: CDR1 SGHTA and CDR2 FQGTGA. This CDR3 is 15 amino acids long. The V end lost 5 bases, the J end lost 2 bases, and 14 bases lay between the germline ends. CDR3 in DNA: TGTGCCAGCAGCCTCCGGGCCGCGATCACAGATACGCAGTATTTT. Protein product: CASSLRAAITDTQYF.

The V call is TRBV12-2, the J call TRBJ2-1. TRBV12-2 is a pseudogene segment. The CDR3 extends over 17 amino acids. CDR3 bases: TGTGCAAGTCGCTTAGAGAGGGGGGAGGTAGAAGTCAATGAGCAGTTCTTC. It codes for CASRLERGEVEVNEQFF.

The rearrangement uses TRBV7-8 and TRBJ1-6; weak D call: TRBD1 (5 bases). Germline V CDR1 and CDR2: SGHVS, FQNEAQ. The CDR3 is 18 residues long. Trimming took off 0 bases at V and 6 bases at J, with 18 bases between the two ends. In nucleotides, the CDR3 is TGTGCCAGCAGCTTAGCTCGTAAACCAGGGATCATTAATTCACCCCTCCACTTT. Translation gives CASSLARKPGIINSPLHF.

The sample holds one count of this clone. This sequence joins TRBV10-1 and TRBJ2-1; 13 nucleotides line up with TRBD2. V lost 3 bases and J lost 8; bases outside the gene matches: 10. Germline V gene sequence: CDR1 WNHNN, CDR2 SYGVQD (reference sequence). CDR3 length: 17 amino acids. Here the CDR3 DNA reads TGCGCCAGCAGTGAACTACGGACTAGCGGGAGTAAGGATGAGCAGTTCTTC. Translation: CASSELRTSGSKDEQFF.

The CDR3 loop reads CATSEDRGRVTGELFF. The CDR3 bases are TGTGCCACCAGCGAGGACAGGGGGCGGGTCACCGGGGAGCTGTTTTTT. The chain employs TRBV24-1 and TRBJ2-2, with 11 nucleotides matching TRBD1. Per germline, CDR1 KGHDR and CDR2 SFDVKD. V lost 7 bases, J lost 4 bases, and 7 bases stayed unmatched. The CDR3 contains 16 residues.

The CDR3 DNA is TGTGCCAGCAGCGTAGGCGCAGGGCAAGAGACCCAGTACTTC. It yields the protein CASSVGAGQETQYF. The chain links TRBV9 to TRBJ2-5, with a tentative D call TRBD1 (5 bases). Trimming stripped 0 bases from V and 2 bases from J, with 8 bases between. Germline lookup yields CDR1 SGDLS and CDR2 YYNGEE. CDR3 length: 14 residues.

This clone was detected a few times. The chain has TRBV23-1 and TRBJ2-4; 15 nucleotides match TRBD2. TRBV23-1 belongs to the ORF category, with a function that is uncertain. The CDR3 runs 18 residues. Germline trimming cut 5 bases from V and 2 bases from J; bases unmatched to any gene: 7. The CDR3 nucleotides read TGCGCCAGCAGTGCCGGGACTAGCGGGGGGCTTTCCAAAAACATTCAGTACTTC. Amino acids: CASSAGTSGGLSKNIQYF.

The chain employs TRBV9 and TRBJ1-1; no clear D gene. Germline values: CDR1 SGDLS, CDR2 YYNGEE. V lost 1 base and J lost 5, with 12 bases in between. CDR3 size: 14 residues. DNA of the CDR3: TGTGCCAGCAGCGTAATTAGAGGCGGTACTGAAGCTTTCTTT. Residues: CASSVIRGGTEAFF.

The count of this clone is one. The chain couples TRBV5-4 to TRBJ2-2; perhaps TRBD2 as D (5 bases). This CDR3 has 15 amino acids. CDR1 and CDR2 from the germline V gene are SGHNT and YYREEE (reference sequence). V shed 0 bases and J shed 5 bases, with 11 bases lying between them. CDR3 coding DNA: TGTGCCAGCAGCTTGGTCGAGCGGACTACCGGGGAGCTGTTTTTT. Translation: CASSLVERTTGELFF. The full variable domain, its missing parts supplied by reference TRBV5-4 and TRBJ2-2, is ETGVTQSPTHLIKTRGQQVTLRCSSQSGHNTVSWYQQALGQGPQFIFQYYREEENGRGNFPPRFSGLQFPNYSSELNVNALELDDSALYLCASSLVERTTGELFFGEGSRLTVL.

The V call is TRBV14, the J call TRBJ2-3; perhaps TRBD2 as D (6 bases). Germline CDR1 SGHDN, CDR2 FVKESK. The CDR3 contains 14 residues. V was shortened by 8 bases and J by 2 bases, with 14 bases between the two germline ends. CDR3 coding DNA: TGTGCCAGCGGCTTCGGGGGATACACAGATACGCAGTATTTT. Its protein product is CASGFGGYTDTQYF.

The chain employs TRBV3-1 (or the pseudogene TRBV3-2) and TRBJ2-1; D possibly corresponds to TRBD2 (6 bases). The germline V gene encodes CDR1 LGHDT and CDR2 YNNKEL (reference sequence). V lost 0 bases and J 5 bases, leaving 11 bases between the germline ends. The CDR3 spans 15 residues. CDR3 coding DNA: TGTGCCAGCAGCCAAGATTTCGGGGGAGACAATGAGCAGTTCTTC. Its protein product is CASSQDFGGDNEQFF.

The chain has TRBV19 and TRBJ2-1; D perhaps matches TRBD2 (6 bases). The CDR3 is made up of 15 amino acids. Trimming stripped 6 bases from V and 9 bases from J, with 21 bases between. The V gene's germline CDR1 is LNHDA and CDR2 SQIVND (reference sequence). The DNA of the CDR3 is TGTGCCAGTAGACACTGGGGCGGGGCGATTCGTGAGCAGTTCTTC. Protein product: CASRHWGGAIREQFF.